These T cell receptor beta chains were read from a single sample in a study of T cells in Graves' hyperthyroidism and ophthalmopathy. One entry per CDR3 protein results from TCRdb running MiXCR on the multiplex PCR reads. The top ten hold under 45% of the sample, which has about 300,000 distinct CDR3 sequences, roughly a fifth seen once. The sequencing sample was made of blood. Every receptor here comes from a man aged 50 or older with Graves' ophthalmopathy. The CDR3 runs from the conserved cysteine through the conserved F or W. D genes are given only for firm matches. Rows give clone size only sometimes, using once, few, many, or a class for an expanded clone.

v_call	j_call	clone_size	d_call	cdr3_aa	cdr3_nt
TRBV11-1	TRBJ2-4	NA	NA	CASSLRPSVLAKNIQYF	TGTGCCAGCAGCTTGAGGCCTAGCGTTCTAGCCAAAAACATTCAGTACTTC
TRBV6-2/TRBV6-3	TRBJ2-7	many	TRBD1	CASRTGGFYEQYF	TGTGCCAGCAGGACAGGGGGCTTCTACGAGCAGTACTTC
TRBV27	TRBJ2-7	many	TRBD1	CASSFGQGGSYEQYF	TGTGCCAGCAGCTTCGGACAGGGGGGCTCCTACGAGCAGTACTTC
TRBV7-9	TRBJ2-1	few	TRBD2	CASSSPLAGGRSSYNEQFF	TGTGCCAGCAGCTCCCCACTAGCGGGAGGGCGGAGCTCCTACAATGAGCAGTTCTTC
TRBV15	TRBJ2-7	many	TRBD2	CATSGGTSGSGEQYF	TGTGCCACCAGCGGAGGGACTAGCGGGAGTGGCGAGCAGTACTTC
TRBV5-6	TRBJ2-5	few	NA	CASSLDTGGPGETQYF	TGTGCCAGCAGCCTTGACACCGGTGGTCCAGGAGAGACCCAGTACTTC
TRBV30	TRBJ1-6	NA	NA	CAWSVQWGLPSSYNSPLHF	TGTGCCTGGAGTGTACAGTGGGGTTTACCGAGCTCCTATAATTCACCCCTCCACTTT
TRBV6-1	TRBJ1-1	many	NA	CASSEASAGNTEAFF	TGTGCCAGCAGTGAAGCCTCGGCCGGGAACACTGAAGCTTTCTTT
TRBV6-1	TRBJ2-5	NA	NA	CASDRFQETQYF	TGTGCCAGCGACAGGTTCCAAGAGACCCAGTACTTC
TRBV7-3	TRBJ2-7	few	NA	CASSYDATGKQYF	TGTGCCAGCAGCTACGATGCAACAGGGAAGCAGTACTTC
TRBV28	TRBJ1-1	NA	NA	CASSVPAGGASEAFF	TGTGCCAGCAGCGTCCCCGCGGGGGGCGCGTCTGAAGCTTTCTTT
TRBV7-3	TRBJ1-5	NA	TRBD1	CASSFWAGGRDYSNQPQHF	TGTGCCAGCAGTTTTTGGGCAGGGGGTAGGGATTATAGCAATCAGCCCCAGCATTTT
TRBV12-3/TRBV12-4	TRBJ1-5	NA	NA	CASSLAGANNQPQHF	TGTGCCAGCAGTTTGGCAGGGGCCAACAATCAGCCCCAGCATTTT
TRBV5-1	TRBJ1-1	many	NA	CASSFRGRTNTEAFF	TGCGCCAGCAGCTTCAGGGGCCGAACGAACACTGAAGCTTTCTTT
TRBV29-1	TRBJ2-7	few	NA	CSGIGRSYEQYF	TGCAGCGGGATTGGGAGATCCTACGAGCAGTACTTC
TRBV12-3/TRBV12-4	TRBJ1-1	many	NA	CASSLEGRTEAFF	TGTGCCAGCAGTTTGGAAGGGAGGACTGAAGCTTTCTTT
TRBV30	TRBJ2-1	many	NA	CAWMQAGTGYNEQFF	TGTGCCTGGATGCAGGCGGGGACTGGGTACAATGAGCAGTTCTTC